What follows is one T cell receptor beta chain and its context. What antigen it recognizes has not been identified. Base qualities are not provided; no much larger clone lies one nucleotide away. The CDR3 goes from the cysteine to the phenylalanine over 14 residues. Only the CDR3 portion is preserved as DNA: 42 bases, with reading frame beginning at the first base. Looking up the germline V gene yields CDR1 SGDLS and CDR2 YYNGEE. Trimming takes 3 bases from V and 6 bases from J, and the germline ends sit 15 bases apart. Ophthalmopathy patients had moderately to severely active disease, Clinical Activity Score of at least 3, NOSPECS grade of at least 4, and duration under 3 months. Any patient with an uncontrolled infection, another autoimmune disease, pregnancy or lactation was excluded. Diagnoses relied on clinical symptoms, serum thyroxine and TRAb, thyroid ultrasound and orbital computed tomography. PBMCs were isolated from 7.5 to 10 ml of fresh peripheral blood by Ficoll-Paque density gradient centrifugation. Trizol reagent was used to extract total RNA, and RNA quality was then checked on an Agilent 2100 Bioanalyzer.

The TCR beta CDR3 regions were amplified from RNA transcripts. A first-round RT-PCR of the TCR CDR3 used the HTBI primer set with the Qiagen OneStep RT-PCR kit. Libraries were constructed in a second round of multiplex PCR, after which size selection and purification were performed. Sequencing of the libraries was done on an Illumina HiSeq2000 using paired-end 100 bp reads. Regarding the original processing steps: SOAPnuke was used to process the raw data, throwing out any read that contained adapters or uncalled bases, had a mean Phred below 15, or lacked an exact constant-primer or identifier match. High-quality paired reads were merged with COPE v1.2.5, and unique nucleotide sequences were defined as clonotypes. MiTCR v1.1 was used to align clonotypes to the IMGT TRBV, TRBD and TRBJ reference segments. The analysis included only V-J combinations with a frequency above 0.0001, which together covered roughly 99% of the repertoires. A TCS score was defined as the ratio between F50 (clonal expansion) and ExV (chaos), using BLOSUM62-based TCRdist between CDR3 peptides within each V-J. Welch's t-statistics and random forest reduced several hundred V-J features to 13, which were used in a naive Bayes classifier (R e1071). Using fastp at Q25 and MiXCR, TCRdb reprocessed the public reads and kept productive beta chains. One record per CDR3 amino acid sequence lists the most common genes and DNA. None of the V and J calls come from the authors' own analysis; TCRdb made them. The sample table contains 400,000 to 600,000 distinct CDR3 sequences; only one count was recorded for about 15% of them. Together, the top ten hold roughly 29% of the sample.

The sample belongs to a study of T cells in Graves' hyperthyroidism and ophthalmopathy (dated by TCRdb to between 2018 and 2021). Study-level background: Peripheral blood was collected at initial diagnosis, before any treatment. TCR V-J signatures able to tell the groups apart were searched for in a discovery cohort of 100 patients, of whom more than 40 had Graves' ophthalmopathy and about 60 had stable Graves' hyperthyroidism. An independent validation cohort of fewer than 20 hyperthyroidism patients and approximately 17 patients who later progressed to ophthalmopathy tested prospective prediction of ophthalmopathy. The 100 discovery patients were randomly divided into training and test sets at a 7:3 ratio. In several Graves' hyperthyroidism patients, the study also compared T-cell repertoires from thyroid tissue with T-cell repertoires from blood. Following sampling, methimazole starting at 30 mg daily was given to hyperthyroidism patients, and high-dose intravenous methylprednisolone was given to ophthalmopathy patients. TCR Vbeta CDR3 sequencing of 135 peripheral blood samples (roughly 43 ophthalmopathy, about 74 hyperthyroidism and approximately 17 progressor patients) is reported in the paper. Overall study results and their limits: A 13 V-J signature model separated ophthalmopathy from stable hyperthyroidism, with 87.88% sensitivity and roughly 84% specificity in cross-validation and 80%/75% in testing. In validation, progression to ophthalmopathy was predicted by the model with roughly 71% sensitivity and about 72% specificity, a median of approximately 7.1 months before onset. Most expanded thyroid clonotypes (frequency above 0.001) were also detected in blood, suggesting blood repertoires may reflect thyroid immune responses. No statistical method was used to fix the sample size in advance, and group allocation was not hidden from the investigators.

The rearrangement combines TRBV9 with TRBJ1-1; the D gene is perhaps TRBD1, on 6 matching bases. This clonotype originated in a woman aged 30 to 39 with Graves' ophthalmopathy. Specimen: blood. The nucleotide sequence is TGTGCCAGCAGCGCTTCGACAGGTAACTCTGAAGCTTTCTTT. It translates as CASSASTGNSEAFF. With all but the CDR3 taken from the reference TRBV9 and TRBJ1-1 genes, the full variable domain is: DSGVTQTPKHLITATGQRVTLRCSPRSGDLSVYWYQQSLDQGLQFLIQYYNGEERAKGNILERFSAQQFPDLHSELNLSSLELGDSALYFCASSASTGNSEAFFGQGTRLTVV.